This T cell receptor beta chain is from a study of regulatory and conventional T cells in RAG deficiency. Comment on this clone: The antigen is undetermined.

Study outcomes and limitations: Other subsets showed approximately 10-fold reductions, but Treg unique TCR beta sequences fell approximately 90-fold in these patients. Omenn patients showed >90% Treg-Tconv overlap and shorter CDR3 lengths. Shannon entropy was markedly lower and Simpson indices higher in RAG-deficient patients than control T-cell subsets.

Sequenced by immunoSEQ multiplex PCR; TCRdb stores in-frame clones only, minus some. The sample lists roughly 34,000 clones, 76% occurring once. Trimming cost V 0 bases and J 6 bases; bases outside gene matches: 9. Germline assignment: CDR1 SGDLS and CDR2 YYNGEE. This CDR3 is built from 15 residues. Conventional CD4+ T cells were sorted from blood as CD25-low CD127-high cells. The same data also contributed to another study, on regulatory T cells. From that paper: Primers: 52 TRBV forward and 13 TRBJ reverse. Skewed V and J usage and few unique V-J pairs marked patient repertoires, most in Tregs.

This chain uses TRBV9 with TRBJ2-7, with 7 positions matching TRBD1. The receptor comes from a human donor in good health. Sequenced material: CD4+ effector T cells sorted from blood. CDR3 region: CASSVGPGQFPEQYF. CDR3 nucleotides: TGTGCCAGCAGCGTAGGTCCGGGACAGTTCCCCGAGCAGTACTTC.